This TCR beta chain was recorded in a study of identical twins' blood T cells. Study-wide results and limits: Top TCRbeta clonotypes were shared more with twin than unrelated donors.

Six healthy women, forming three identical twin pairs, donated samples. TCR cDNA libraries came from RNA via a modified published protocol. TCRdb passed the 5' RACE reads through MiXCR, listing each CDR3 protein once. The data show 400,000 or so distinct CDR3 sequences, approximately 30% seen once. CDR3 length equals 15 residues. V was cut by 3 bases and J by 0 bases, with 8 bases left in between. Germline V gives CDR1 MNHEY, CDR2 SMNVEV (reference sequence). Note on this clonotype: Its specificity is unknown.

Input material: PBMCs. The origin of this receptor is a woman aged 18-49 years in good health. The rearrangement uses TRBV27 and TRBJ2-2; D is unclear. The CDR3 spells CASSFVGANTGELFF. As DNA, the CDR3 is TGTGCCAGCAGTTTTGTGGGCGCGAACACCGGGGAGCTGTTTTTT.